Listed below are T cell receptor beta chains from one sample, sequenced in a study of T-cell reconstitution after alpha-beta-depleted transplantation in children. TCRdb analysed the PCR reads with MiXCR anew, one entry per CDR3 protein. Found here are 440,000 or so distinct CDR3 sequences, around 46% of them singletons; the top ten hold roughly a quarter. Sequencing was performed on PBMCs, taken before TCRalphabeta/CD19-depleted stem cell transplant. The receptors were sampled from a girl aged 2 to 9 with aplastic anemia, due to receive a stem cell transplant. Both conserved end residues are part of each CDR3. The order of the fields is CDR3 protein, CDR3 DNA, V gene, J gene, clone size, D gene. The D gene is left open where the match is weak. Clone size is shown for a subset of rows, as once, few, many or a class of expanded clone.

CDR3 protein: CASSSGEETQYF
CDR3 DNA: TGTGCCAGCTCCTCGGGGGAAGAGACCCAGTACTTC
V gene: TRBV7-9
J gene: TRBJ2-5
clone size: few
D gene: .

CDR3 protein: CASSSPKGDEQFF
CDR3 DNA: TGTGCCAGCAGCTCCCCCAAAGGGGATGAGCAGTTCTTC
V gene: TRBV7-9
J gene: TRBJ2-1
clone size: .
D gene: .

CDR3 protein: CSARRGGGVGETQYF
CDR3 DNA: TGCAGCGCCCGAAGAGGCGGAGGGGTCGGAGAGACCCAGTACTTC
V gene: TRBV29-1
J gene: TRBJ2-5
clone size: .
D gene: .

CDR3 protein: CASRGSGQQGQPQHF
CDR3 DNA: TGTGCCAGTAGGGGATCGGGACAACAAGGTCAGCCCCAGCATTTT
V gene: TRBV19
J gene: TRBJ1-5
clone size: .
D gene: .

CDR3 protein: CASSFPGTEINYGYTF
CDR3 DNA: TGTGCCAGCAGTTTCCCCGGAACCGAAATTAACTATGGCTACACCTTC
V gene: TRBV28
J gene: TRBJ1-2
clone size: .
D gene: .

CDR3 protein: CSFPKGTQYF
CDR3 DNA: TGCAGTTTCCCTAAGGGTACGCAGTATTTT
V gene: TRBV20-1
J gene: TRBJ2-3
clone size: .
D gene: .

CDR3 protein: CSVHRGETQYF
CDR3 DNA: TGCAGCGTTCACAGGGGTGAGACCCAGTACTTC
V gene: TRBV29-1
J gene: TRBJ2-5
clone size: few
D gene: TRBD1

CDR3 protein: CASSLTGDTEALF
CDR3 DNA: TGTGCCAGCAGTTTGACAGGGGATACTGAAGCTCTCTTT
V gene: TRBV28
J gene: TRBJ1-1
clone size: .
D gene: TRBD1

CDR3 protein: CSAPWSGRGYEQFF
CDR3 DNA: TGCAGTGCCCCCTGGAGCGGGAGGGGGTATGAGCAGTTCTTC
V gene: TRBV20-1
J gene: TRBJ2-1
clone size: few
D gene: TRBD2

CDR3 protein: CASSALGGKTQYF
CDR3 DNA: TGTGCCAGCAGTGCCTTGGGGGGGAAGACGCAGTATTTT
V gene: TRBV28
J gene: TRBJ2-3
clone size: .
D gene: TRBD2

CDR3 protein: CSAPRLAGGGDTQYF
CDR3 DNA: TGCAGTGCTCCCAGACTAGCGGGAGGGGGAGATACGCAGTATTTT
V gene: TRBV20-1
J gene: TRBJ2-3
clone size: many
D gene: TRBD2

CDR3 protein: CASSLGGGANTIYF
CDR3 DNA: TGTGCCAGCAGTTTAGGAGGGGGCGCAAACACCATATATTTT
V gene: TRBV12-3/TRBV12-4
J gene: TRBJ1-3
clone size: .
D gene: TRBD1

CDR3 protein: CASRDTLTYEQYF
CDR3 DNA: TGTGCCAGCCGGGACACACTCACCTACGAGCAGTACTTC
V gene: TRBV6-1
J gene: TRBJ2-7
clone size: .
D gene: .

CDR3 protein: CSAPAARGGELFF
CDR3 DNA: TGCAGTGCTCCCGCAGCTAGAGGCGGGGAGCTGTTTTTT
V gene: TRBV20-1
J gene: TRBJ2-2
clone size: .
D gene: .

CDR3 protein: CASSPAGQGETQYF
CDR3 DNA: TGTGCCAGCAGCCCCGCGGGACAGGGAGAGACCCAGTACTTC
V gene: TRBV7-2
J gene: TRBJ2-5
clone size: few
D gene: TRBD1

CDR3 protein: CASSPDQSSVFNEQFF
CDR3 DNA: TGCGCCAGCAGCCCGGATCAGTCTAGCGTCTTCAATGAGCAGTTCTTC
V gene: TRBV5-1
J gene: TRBJ2-1
clone size: few
D gene: .

CDR3 protein: CASSLPALAGGQGVEETQYF
CDR3 DNA: TGTGCCAGCAGTCTCCCCGCCCTAGCGGGAGGGCAGGGGGTGGAAGAGACCCAGTACTTC
V gene: TRBV28
J gene: TRBJ2-5
clone size: many
D gene: TRBD2

CDR3 protein: CASSQALANQPQHF
CDR3 DNA: TGTGCCAGCAGCCAGGCCCTGGCAAATCAGCCCCAGCATTTT
V gene: TRBV7-9
J gene: TRBJ1-5
clone size: .
D gene: .

CDR3 protein: CASSPDETGVSYEQYF
CDR3 DNA: TGTGCCAGCTCTCCCGATGAAACGGGAGTCTCCTACGAGCAGTACTTC
V gene: TRBV18
J gene: TRBJ2-7
clone size: .
D gene: .

CDR3 protein: CASRPPGEGRETQYF
CDR3 DNA: TGTGCCAGCAGACCTCCCGGGGAAGGCCGAGAGACCCAGTACTTC
V gene: TRBV7-8
J gene: TRBJ2-5
clone size: few
D gene: .

CDR3 protein: CASSLTRSSSTDTQYF
CDR3 DNA: TGTGCCAGCAGCTTAACCAGGTCCTCTAGCACAGATACGCAGTATTTT
V gene: TRBV11-3
J gene: TRBJ2-3
clone size: .
D gene: .

CDR3 protein: CASSPTVGNTGELFF
CDR3 DNA: TGTGCCAGCAGCCCCACGGTCGGGAACACCGGGGAGCTGTTTTTT
V gene: TRBV4-2
J gene: TRBJ2-2
clone size: few
D gene: .

CDR3 protein: CASSLLREQETQYF
CDR3 DNA: TGCGCCAGCAGTCTATTGCGGGAGCAAGAGACCCAGTACTTC
V gene: TRBV5-1
J gene: TRBJ2-5
clone size: many
D gene: TRBD2

CDR3 protein: CASSWGTGKGEAFF
CDR3 DNA: TGCGCCAGCAGCTGGGGGACAGGGAAGGGTGAAGCTTTCTTT
V gene: TRBV5-1
J gene: TRBJ1-1
clone size: .
D gene: TRBD1

CDR3 protein: CATSRVPMSDTQYF
CDR3 DNA: TGTGCCACCAGCAGAGTTCCGATGTCAGATACGCAGTATTTT
V gene: TRBV15
J gene: TRBJ2-3
clone size: .
D gene: .

CDR3 protein: CATPWGQLNSPLHF
CDR3 DNA: TGTGCCACTCCGTGGGGACAGCTTAATTCACCCCTCCACTTT
V gene: TRBV24-1
J gene: TRBJ1-6
clone size: .
D gene: TRBD1

CDR3 protein: CASRFEGTHQETQYF
CDR3 DNA: TGTGCCAGCAGATTCGAGGGGACCCACCAAGAGACCCAGTACTTC
V gene: TRBV6-1
J gene: TRBJ2-5
clone size: once
D gene: .

CDR3 protein: CAISDLADTQYF
CDR3 DNA: TGTGCCATCAGTGACCTCGCAGATACGCAGTATTTT
V gene: TRBV10-3
J gene: TRBJ2-3
clone size: .
D gene: .

CDR3 protein: CASSAGLGDYEQYF
CDR3 DNA: TGTGCCAGCAGTGCCGGACTAGGGGACTACGAGCAGTACTTC
V gene: TRBV6-1
J gene: TRBJ2-7
clone size: .
D gene: TRBD2

CDR3 protein: CSAPEGAGEKLFF
CDR3 DNA: TGCAGTGCCCCAGAGGGGGCCGGTGAAAAACTGTTTTTT
V gene: TRBV20-1
J gene: TRBJ1-4
clone size: .
D gene: TRBD1

CDR3 protein: CASSLPTVWRGPTADTQYF
CDR3 DNA: TGCGCCAGCAGCTTGCCCACTGTTTGGCGGGGGCCGACGGCAGATACGCAGTATTTT
V gene: TRBV5-1
J gene: TRBJ2-3
clone size: many
D gene: .

CDR3 protein: CASRERGRYTGELFF
CDR3 DNA: TGTGCCAGCCGCGAGAGGGGGCGATACACCGGGGAGCTGTTTTTT
V gene: TRBV27
J gene: TRBJ2-2
clone size: many
D gene: TRBD1

CDR3 protein: CASSLDGWTPETQYF
CDR3 DNA: TGCGCCAGCAGCTTGGATGGATGGACCCCAGAGACCCAGTACTTC
V gene: TRBV5-1
J gene: TRBJ2-5
clone size: many
D gene: .

CDR3 protein: CASSLAGLAGAYEQYF
CDR3 DNA: TGCGCCAGCAGCTTGGCCGGACTAGCGGGAGCCTACGAGCAGTACTTC
V gene: TRBV5-1
J gene: TRBJ2-7
clone size: .
D gene: TRBD2

CDR3 protein: CASSLKGANTEAFF
CDR3 DNA: TGTGCCAGCAGCTTAAAGGGGGCGAACACTGAAGCTTTCTTT
V gene: TRBV7-3
J gene: TRBJ1-1
clone size: .
D gene: TRBD1

CDR3 protein: CASSLRDRGATDTQYF
CDR3 DNA: TGCGCCAGCAGCTTGAGGGACAGGGGAGCCACAGATACGCAGTATTTT
V gene: TRBV5-1
J gene: TRBJ2-3
clone size: .
D gene: TRBD1

CDR3 protein: CASRTGGAKVNAEAFF
CDR3 DNA: TGTGCCAGCAGAACAGGGGGCGCCAAGGTTAACGCGGAAGCTTTCTTT
V gene: TRBV6-2/TRBV6-3
J gene: TRBJ1-1
clone size: few
D gene: TRBD1

CDR3 protein: CASSSDLEETQYF
CDR3 DNA: TGTGCCAGCAGCTCTGACCTGGAAGAGACCCAGTACTTC
V gene: TRBV5-4
J gene: TRBJ2-5
clone size: .
D gene: .

CDR3 protein: CASSQATSGGYEQYF
CDR3 DNA: TGCGCCAGCAGCCAAGCGACTAGCGGGGGATACGAGCAGTACTTC
V gene: TRBV4-1
J gene: TRBJ2-7
clone size: many
D gene: TRBD2

CDR3 protein: CSARPGTGDGYTF
CDR3 DNA: TGCAGTGCTCGTCCCGGGACAGGGGATGGCTACACCTTC
V gene: TRBV20-1
J gene: TRBJ1-2
clone size: many
D gene: TRBD1

CDR3 protein: CSAIPGQQETQYF
CDR3 DNA: TGCAGTGCCATACCGGGACAGCAAGAGACCCAGTACTTC
V gene: TRBV20-1
J gene: TRBJ2-5
clone size: .
D gene: TRBD1

CDR3 protein: CASSDAARGYNEQFF
CDR3 DNA: TGTGCCAGCAGTGACGCCGCCAGGGGCTACAATGAGCAGTTCTTC
V gene: TRBV6-1
J gene: TRBJ2-1
clone size: many
D gene: .

CDR3 protein: CASSPQGVGPTEAFF
CDR3 DNA: TGCGCCAGCAGCCCCCAGGGAGTAGGGCCGACTGAAGCTTTCTTT
V gene: TRBV5-1
J gene: TRBJ1-1
clone size: .
D gene: .

CDR3 protein: CASSSQRGRAFTGELFF
CDR3 DNA: TGTGCCAGCAGCTCCCAGCGGGGGAGGGCCTTCACCGGGGAGCTGTTTTTT
V gene: TRBV11-2
J gene: TRBJ2-2
clone size: many
D gene: TRBD2

CDR3 protein: CASSLPGTTNTGELFF
CDR3 DNA: TGTGCCAGCAGCCTTCCAGGGACCACGAACACCGGGGAGCTGTTTTTT
V gene: TRBV9
J gene: TRBJ2-2
clone size: .
D gene: .

CDR3 protein: CASSLGPSGSLREQYF
CDR3 DNA: TGTGCCAGCAGCTTAGGTCCTAGCGGGAGCCTGCGGGAGCAGTACTTC
V gene: TRBV11-2
J gene: TRBJ2-7
clone size: few
D gene: TRBD2

CDR3 protein: CASSRSPSTDTQYF
CDR3 DNA: TGTGCCAGCAGCCGATCCCCTAGCACAGATACGCAGTATTTT
V gene: TRBV7-2
J gene: TRBJ2-3
clone size: .
D gene: .

CDR3 protein: CASSPGPEVTGELFF
CDR3 DNA: TGTGCCAGCAGCCCCGGACCTGAGGTCACCGGGGAGCTGTTTTTT
V gene: TRBV3-1
J gene: TRBJ2-2
clone size: many
D gene: .

CDR3 protein: CASSFGPEKLFF
CDR3 DNA: TGCGCCAGCAGCTTCGGGCCCGAAAAACTGTTTTTT
V gene: TRBV5-1
J gene: TRBJ1-4
clone size: few
D gene: .

CDR3 protein: CASSLGAGGGSYNEQFF
CDR3 DNA: TGCGCCAGCAGCTTAGGAGCGGGGGGTGGTTCCTACAATGAGCAGTTCTTC
V gene: TRBV5-1
J gene: TRBJ2-1
clone size: .
D gene: TRBD2

CDR3 protein: CASSTSGATGELFF
CDR3 DNA: TGTGCCAGCAGCACTTCAGGGGCCACCGGGGAGCTGTTTTTT
V gene: TRBV3-1
J gene: TRBJ2-2
clone size: .
D gene: .

CDR3 protein: CASTYPGGRNTEAFF
CDR3 DNA: TGCGCCAGCACCTACCCTGGAGGTAGGAACACTGAAGCTTTCTTT
V gene: TRBV5-1
J gene: TRBJ1-1
clone size: many
D gene: .

CDR3 protein: CASSYGSRKEAFF
CDR3 DNA: TGCGCCAGCAGCTACGGCTCGAGGAAGGAAGCTTTCTTT
V gene: TRBV5-1
J gene: TRBJ1-1
clone size: .
D gene: .

CDR3 protein: CSVRGGPSSSGNTIYF
CDR3 DNA: TGCAGCGTCCGAGGAGGACCTTCAAGCTCTGGAAACACCATATATTTT
V gene: TRBV29-1
J gene: TRBJ1-3
clone size: .
D gene: .

CDR3 protein: CSARDGAATSYEQYF
CDR3 DNA: TGCAGTGCTAGAGATGGGGCAGCCACCTCCTACGAGCAGTACTTC
V gene: TRBV20-1
J gene: TRBJ2-7
clone size: .
D gene: .

CDR3 protein: CASSSPSGRYQETQYF
CDR3 DNA: TGTGCCAGCAGTTCCCCTAGCGGGAGGTACCAAGAGACCCAGTACTTC
V gene: TRBV6-5
J gene: TRBJ2-5
clone size: many
D gene: TRBD2